The TCR beta chain described here comes from a study of T-cell reconstitution after alpha-beta-depleted transplantation in children. Study conclusions and caveats: One year post-transplant, T-cell counts and diversity were largely derived from T cells produced anew. The origin of alpha-beta T cells about two months after transplant was reportedly several hundred expanded graft clones.

The CDR3 length is 16 residues. The germline gives CDR1 MNHNS, CDR2 SASEGT. Trimming cost V 2 bases and J 10 bases; bases outside gene matches: 10. Unique molecular identifiers were incorporated when the TCRbeta library was constructed. TCRdb re-derived calls from the PCR reads in MiXCR, one entry per CDR3 protein. The sample shows around 180,000 distinct CDR3 sequences, around 10% of them seen only once. This clonotype was seen many times. What it recognizes is unknown. Sequences were derived from PBMCs, sampled before TCRalphabeta/CD19-depleted stem cell transplant. The TCR comes from a boy aged 2 to 10 with acute myeloid leukemia, due to receive a stem cell transplant. The chain combines TRBV6-1 with TRBJ1-6, with 8 nucleotides matching TRBD1. The CDR3 DNA reads TGTGCCAGCAGTGAATCGACAGGGGCGCGGAGATCACCCCTCCACTTT. This encodes CASSESTGARRSPLHF.